What follows are 27 T cell receptor beta chains derived from one specimen sequenced in a study of CD8 T cells in acute hepatitis C reinfection. Produced via immunoSEQ multiplex PCR; TCRdb's table is partial and in-frame only. This sample has 30,000 to 45,000 clones, with 70% to 90% found just once. Time point described: naive CD8 control sorted from an acute-time-point sample. The sample was naive CD8+ T cells from PBMCs. The receptor set was obtained from a young woman who spontaneously cleared hepatitis C infection.

This chain links TRBV11-2 with TRBJ2-5, with 8 nucleotides matching TRBD1. Per the germline V gene, CDR1 is SGHAT and CDR2 is FQNNGV. V lost 0 bases to trimming and J lost 0 bases; unmatched junction nucleotides: 6. The CDR3 sequence is 17 residues long. The CDR3 reads CASSLDWDRRYQETQYF. DNA of the CDR3: TGTGCCAGCAGCTTAGACTGGGACAGGAGGTACCAAGAGACCCAGTACTTC.

V gene TRBV4-1 combines with J gene TRBJ2-7; TRBD2 matches at 9 bases. The CDR3 is made up of 18 amino acids. Germline CDR1 reads MGHRA; CDR2 reads YSYEKL. The V gene end was trimmed by 1 base and the J gene end by 2 bases; junction bases not matched to a gene: 12. This CDR3 is CASSQVDVLREGTYEQYF. CDR3 nucleotide sequence: TGCGCCAGCAGCCAAGTTGATGTTTTGCGGGAGGGCACCTACGAGCAGTACTTC.

The chain is built from TRBV19 and TRBJ2-1; D is undetermined. Trimming removed 3 bases from V and 0 bases from J, with 15 bases in between. The CDR3 is made up of 17 amino acids. The germline CDR1 and CDR2 sequences are LNHDA and SQIVND (reference sequence). The CDR3 DNA is TGTGCCAGTAGTATTAGTGGACGCCAGAGCTCCTACAATGAGCAGTTCTTC. Its translation is CASSISGRQSSYNEQFF. Supplemented by reference TRBV19 and TRBJ2-1, the full variable domain reads DGGITQSPKYLFRKEGQNVTLSCEQNLNHDAMYWYRQDPGQGLRLIYYSQIVNDFQKGDIAEGYSVSREKKESFPLTVTSAQKNPTAFYLCASSISGRQSSYNEQFFGPGTRLTVL.

This clone showed up just a few times. As DNA, the CDR3 is TGTGCCAGCAGCTTGGGTAGGGGGCTAACTGAAGCTTTCTTT. Translating it yields CASSLGRGLTEAFF. The chain joins TRBV5-4 to TRBJ1-1; TRBD1 matches at 7 bases. Losses at the gene ends were 0 bases for V and 5 bases for J; bases not matched to a gene: 4. The V gene's germline CDR1 is SGHNT and CDR2 YYREEE (reference sequence). This CDR3 has 14 residues.

J is TRBJ2-7 and V is TRBV27; D perhaps matches TRBD2 (6 bases). This CDR3 has 16 residues. V lost 2 bases, J lost 6 bases, and 20 bases lay in between. Germline assignment: CDR1 MNHEY and CDR2 SMNVEV (reference sequence). Written as DNA, the CDR3 is TGTGCCAGCAGTTTAGTGGGTGTCGCGGGGAGCTCCGAGCAGTACTTC. It is translated as CASSLVGVAGSSEQYF.

This clone was detected only once. The rearrangement joins TRBV5-1 to TRBJ2-1; D remains ambiguous. In germline, CDR1 is SGHRS, CDR2 YFSETQ. Trimming pared 0 bases from V and 0 bases from J, leaving 7 bases between. The CDR3 runs 15 residues. The CDR3, as DNA: TGCGCCAGCAGCTTGGCGTCGGACTCCTACAATGAGCAGTTCTTC. Translation gives CASSLASDSYNEQFF. The full variable domain, completed using reference TRBV5-1 and TRBJ2-1, is KAGVTQTPRYLIKTRGQQVTLSCSPISGHRSVSWYQQTPGQGLQFLFEYFSETQRNKGNFPGRFSGRQFSNSRSEMNVSTLELGDSALYLCASSLASDSYNEQFFGPGTRLTVL.

The chain couples TRBV7-6 to TRBJ2-3; 7 bases match TRBD2. The CDR3 extends over 14 amino acids. V gave up 1 base and J gave up 4 bases; unmatched junction bases: 2. The germline CDR1 and CDR2 sequences are SGHVS and FNYEAQ. The CDR3 reads CASSLGGGADTQYF. In DNA form, the CDR3 reads TGTGCCAGCAGCTTAGGTGGGGGGGCAGATACGCAGTATTTT.

The J gene is TRBJ2-1, the V gene TRBV7-3; D is unclear. The CDR3 extends over 12 amino acids. V gave up 1 base and J gave up 9 bases, with 7 bases separating them. CDR1 is SGHTA and CDR2 is FQGTGA in the germline V gene. The CDR3 coding sequence is TGTGCCAGCAGCTTAATCTCGGGTGAGCAGTTCTTC. Amino acid sequence: CASSLISGEQFF.

This chain uses TRBV5-1 with TRBJ1-1; no reliable D call. Trimming stripped 7 bases from V and 2 bases from J, with 15 bases between. The CDR3 contains 14 residues. Germline CDR1 SGHRS, CDR2 YFSETQ. The CDR3 reads CASGSVFDNTEAFF. The CDR3, as DNA: TGCGCCAGCGGATCAGTGTTCGATAACACTGAAGCTTTCTTT.

This clone has only one observation. The J gene is TRBJ2-5, the V gene TRBV25-1, with D possibly being TRBD2 (6 bases). CDR3 length: 11 amino acids. Trimming pared 7 bases from V and 10 bases from J, leaving 13 bases between. CDR1 and CDR2 (germline): MGHDK, SYGVNS. For the CDR3, the DNA is TGTGCCAGCACCCAACTAGCTATCCAGTACTTC. It is translated as CASTQLAIQYF.

The chain uses TRBV13 and TRBJ2-7; 11 bases agree with TRBD1. CDR3 size: 16 residues. The junction had 10 bases not matched to a gene; V was cut back by 5 bases and J by 4 bases. CDR1 PRHDT and CDR2 FYEKMQ come from the germline V gene (reference sequence). Here the CDR3 DNA reads TGTGCCAGCAGCCCCGTGGACAGGGGGCGCGGATACGAGCAGTACTTC. This sequence encodes CASSPVDRGRGYEQYF. Filled out from reference TRBV13 and TRBJ2-7, the complete variable domain reads AAGVIQSPRHLIKEKRETATLKCYPIPRHDTVYWYQQGPGQDPQFLISFYEKMQSDKGSIPDRFSAQQFSDYHSELNMSSLELGDSALYFCASSPVDRGRGYEQYFGPGTRLTVT.

The V and J genes are TRBV9 and TRBJ1-2; D is perhaps TRBD1 (5 bases). V was clipped by 4 bases and J by 7 bases, with 17 bases between them. This CDR3 region has 14 residues. Germline lookup yields CDR1 SGDLS and CDR2 YYNGEE. This CDR3 reads CASSPRLGDSGYTF. The CDR3 DNA sequence: TGTGCCAGCAGCCCGCGTTTGGGGGATTCTGGCTACACCTTC. Supplemented by reference TRBV9 and TRBJ1-2, the full variable domain reads DSGVTQTPKHLITATGQRVTLRCSPRSGDLSVYWYQQSLDQGLQFLIQYYNGEERAKGNILERFSAQQFPDLHSELNLSSLELGDSALYFCASSPRLGDSGYTFGSGTRLTVV.

The V gene is TRBV9, the J gene TRBJ2-1; possibly TRBD2 for D (7 bases). The CDR3 contains 17 residues. The germline gives CDR1 SGDLS, CDR2 YYNGEE. V was shortened by 1 base and J by 0 bases, with 14 bases between the two germline ends. The CDR3: CASSVTGRDYSYNEQFF. In DNA form, the CDR3 reads TGTGCCAGCAGCGTAACAGGGAGGGACTACTCCTACAATGAGCAGTTCTTC.

The rearrangement uses TRBV27 and TRBJ1-4, with D possibly matching TRBD1 (5 bases). Germline V lookup: CDR1 MNHEY, CDR2 SMNVEV (reference sequence). The CDR3 spans 17 residues. V was cut by 8 bases and J by 5 bases, with 24 bases left in between. The CDR3 sequence: CASQPGTEPVENEKLFF. CDR3 nucleotides: TGTGCCAGCCAACCTGGGACCGAACCCGTCGAAAATGAAAAACTGTTTTTT.

This chain joins TRBV4-2 and TRBJ2-7, with 12 bases aligning to TRBD2. The V and J ends lost 0 bases and 4 bases, in that order; junction bases with no gene match: 4. Looked up from germline, CDR1 is LGHNA and CDR2 is YNFKEQ. The CDR3 totals 16 residues. CDR3 protein: CASSQETSGRRYEQYF. As DNA, the CDR3 is TGTGCCAGCAGCCAAGAAACTAGCGGGAGGAGATACGAGCAGTACTTC.

This sequence joins TRBV7-9 and TRBJ1-2, with 10 nucleotides matching TRBD1. Trimming took 5 bases from V and 6 from J; bases not matched to a gene: 9. Germline V lookup: CDR1 SEHNR, CDR2 FQNEAQ (reference sequence). The CDR3 totals 15 residues. The CDR3 here is CASSPGADRGHGYTF. CDR3 coding DNA: TGTGCCAGCAGCCCAGGCGCCGACAGGGGGCATGGCTACACCTTC.

CDR3 residues: CASSLLAGQNTGELFF. The DNA for the CDR3 is TGTGCCAGCAGCTTATTGGCAGGGCAAAACACCGGGGAGCTGTTTTTT. The chain uses TRBV7-9 and TRBJ2-2; D perhaps matches TRBD1 (5 bases). The V end lost 2 bases, the J end lost 2 bases, and 12 bases lay between the germline ends. CDR1 is SEHNR and CDR2 is FQNEAQ in the germline V gene (reference sequence). This CDR3 region has 16 residues.

CDR3 in amino acids: CSARGAEAFF. The CDR3 region has the DNA TGCAGTGCTAGAGGGGCTGAAGCTTTCTTT. The rearrangement links TRBV20-1 to TRBJ1-1; D gene unclear. The CDR3 consists of 10 residues. Per the germline V gene, CDR1 is DFQATT and CDR2 is SNEGSKA (reference sequence). Deletions cut 1 base from V and 6 bases from J, with 3 bases between.

This clone was seen once. V gene TRBV7-9 combines with J gene TRBJ2-1; unclear D gene. Germline V gene data show CDR1 as SEHNR and CDR2 as FQNEAQ (reference sequence). V was shortened by 2 bases and J by 13 bases, with 9 bases between the two germline ends. This CDR3 contains 11 residues. The CDR3 DNA reads as TGTGCCAGCAGCTTATCCGTGGACCAGTTCTTC. Translating gives CASSLSVDQFF.

The V gene is TRBV15, the J gene TRBJ2-5, with D perhaps matching TRBD1 (5 bases). CDR3 length: 16 amino acids. From germline, CDR1 is LNHNV and CDR2 YYDKDF (reference sequence). V was trimmed by 0 bases and J by 0 bases, leaving 11 bases between them. CDR3 DNA sequence: TGTGCCACCAGCAGAGACCTGCCGGACAACCAAGAGACCCAGTACTTC. Residues: CATSRDLPDNQETQYF.

The CDR3, as DNA: TGTGCCAGCAGCGTAGATGGAACGGAGGAAGAGACCCAGTACTTC. Its protein product is CASSVDGTEEETQYF. V gene TRBV9 combines with J gene TRBJ2-5, with TRBD2 as a possible D gene (5 bases). Germline V CDR1 and CDR2: SGDLS, YYNGEE. The CDR3 runs 15 residues. V dropped 0 bases and J dropped 3 bases, with 12 bases sitting between them.

This clone came up a few times. The genes are TRBV7-6 and TRBJ2-7; TRBD2 is a possible D gene (6 bases). This CDR3 is built from 16 residues. V shed 1 base and J shed 4 bases, with 17 bases lying between them. In germline, CDR1 is SGHVS, CDR2 FNYEAQ. CDR3 nucleotides: TGTGCCAGCAGCTTAGTCGGAACTAGCTCATTATACGAGCAGTACTTC. This sequence encodes CASSLVGTSSLYEQYF. Looking up the rest from reference TRBV7-6 and TRBJ2-7 gives the full variable domain: GAGVSQSPRYKVTKRGQDVALRCDPISGHVSLYWYRQALGQGPEFLTYFNYEAQQDKSGLPNDRFSAERPEGSISTLTIQRTEQRDSAMYRCASSLVGTSSLYEQYFGPGTRLTVT.

The chain uses TRBV25-1 and TRBJ1-2, with 7 bases matching TRBD1. The CDR3 extends over 17 amino acids. Germline V gene sequence: CDR1 MGHDK, CDR2 SYGVNS. V shed 0 bases, J shed 5 bases, and the junction held 12 bases outside the gene matches. CDR3 region: CASSEYLIEGAEYGYTF. In DNA form, the CDR3 reads TGTGCCAGCAGTGAATATCTTATAGAGGGGGCGGAATATGGCTACACCTTC.

V and J are TRBV15 and TRBJ2-7; no definite D call. Trimming pared 1 base from V and 3 bases from J, leaving 7 bases between. The germline gives CDR1 LNHNV, CDR2 YYDKDF (reference sequence). This CDR3 is 13 amino acids long. The CDR3 nucleotides are TGTGCCACCAGCAGAGGACCCAGCTACGAGCAGTACTTC. Translated, it gives CATSRGPSYEQYF.

The chain carries TRBV7-8 and TRBJ2-7; TRBD1 matches 7 bases. The CDR3 is 16 amino acids. V dropped 2 bases and J dropped 2; count of bases not matched to a gene: 9. Germline assignment: CDR1 SGHVS and CDR2 FQNEAQ. The CDR3 reads CASSLLRTGSTYEQYF. In DNA form, the CDR3 reads TGTGCCAGCAGCTTATTGCGGACAGGCTCCACCTACGAGCAGTACTTC.

The chain couples TRBV27 to TRBJ2-7, with unresolved D. Germline lookup yields CDR1 MNHEY and CDR2 SMNVEV (reference sequence). The CDR3 runs 12 residues. Trimming stripped 5 bases from V and 6 bases from J, with 11 bases between. Written as DNA, the CDR3 is TGTGCCAGCAGTCCCGGGTATCTCGAGCAGTACTTC. Amino acid sequence: CASSPGYLEQYF.

This chain uses TRBV5-6 with TRBJ1-1; 10 positions agree with TRBD1. V shed 3 bases, J shed 1 base, and the junction held 3 bases outside the gene matches. The CDR3 is 15 amino acids. The V gene's germline CDR1 is SGHDT and CDR2 YYEEEE. CDR3: CASSWGDRGNTEAFF. DNA for the CDR3: TGTGCCAGCAGCTGGGGGGACAGGGGGAACACTGAAGCTTTCTTT.